The 2 T cell receptor beta chains given below trace back to one sample, sequenced in a study of T cells after posttransplantation cyclophosphamide. Repertoires were generated with immunoSEQ multiplex PCR, while TCRdb's copy carries only in-frame clones and drops some. This repertoire holds approximately 41,000 clones, and none appear only once. The material sequenced was PBMCs. The receptors come from a middle-aged man in good health, CMV-negative, and a related stem cell transplant donor.

Ten or more counts support this clone. The genes are TRBV7-9 and TRBJ1-5; D is undetermined. Trimming pared 1 base from V and 7 bases from J, leaving 8 bases between. In germline, CDR1 is SEHNR, CDR2 FQNEAQ (reference sequence). The CDR3 is 13 residues long. This chain's CDR3 is CASSLDGLQPQHF. DNA of the CDR3: TGTGCCAGCAGCTTAGACGGGTTGCAGCCCCAGCATTTT. Using reference TRBV7-9 and TRBJ1-5 for the parts outside the CDR3, the full variable domain is DTGVSQNPRHKITKRGQNVTFRCDPISEHNRLYWYRQTLGQGPEFLTYFQNEAQLEKSRLLSDRFSAERPKGSFSTLEIQRTEQGDSAMYLCASSLDGLQPQHFGDGTRLSIL.

This clone was seen repeatedly, ten times or more. The chain joins TRBV4-2 to TRBJ2-7, with TRBD2 matching 9 bases. In germline, CDR1 is LGHNA, CDR2 YNFKEQ. The CDR3 spans 16 residues. V shed 1 base, J shed 2 bases, and the junction held 6 bases outside the gene matches. The CDR3 coding sequence is TGTGCCAGCAGCCAAGTTCAGTCTAGCGGGACCTACGAGCAGTACTTC. Encoded protein: CASSQVQSSGTYEQYF.